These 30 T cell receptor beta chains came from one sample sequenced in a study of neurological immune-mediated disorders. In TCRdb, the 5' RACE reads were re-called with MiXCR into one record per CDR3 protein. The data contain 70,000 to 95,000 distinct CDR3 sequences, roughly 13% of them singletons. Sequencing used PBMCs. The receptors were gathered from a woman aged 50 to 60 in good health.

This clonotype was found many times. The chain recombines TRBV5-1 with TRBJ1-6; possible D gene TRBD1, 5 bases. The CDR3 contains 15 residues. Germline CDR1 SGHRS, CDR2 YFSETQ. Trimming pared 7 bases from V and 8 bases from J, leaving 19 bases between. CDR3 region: CASGTLGGTDSPLHF. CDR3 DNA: TGCGCCAGCGGGACCCTCGGGGGAACGGATTCACCCCTCCACTTT.

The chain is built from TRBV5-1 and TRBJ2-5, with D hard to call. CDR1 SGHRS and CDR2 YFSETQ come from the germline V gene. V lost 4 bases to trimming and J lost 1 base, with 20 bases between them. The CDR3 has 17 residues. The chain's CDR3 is CASSKEPDLLAQETQYF. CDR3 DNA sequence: TGCGCCAGCAGCAAAGAACCCGACTTACTTGCCCAAGAGACCCAGTACTTC.

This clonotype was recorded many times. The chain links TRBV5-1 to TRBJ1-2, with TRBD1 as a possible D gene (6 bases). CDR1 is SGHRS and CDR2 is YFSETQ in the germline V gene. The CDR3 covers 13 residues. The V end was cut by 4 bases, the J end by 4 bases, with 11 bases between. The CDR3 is CASSPGQAYGYTF. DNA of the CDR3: TGCGCCAGCAGCCCGGGACAAGCCTATGGCTACACCTTC.

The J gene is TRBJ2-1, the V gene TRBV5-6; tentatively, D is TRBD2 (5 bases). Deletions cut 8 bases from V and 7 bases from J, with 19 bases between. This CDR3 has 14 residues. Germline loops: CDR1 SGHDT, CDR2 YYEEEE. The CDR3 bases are TGTGCCAGTCTCCGGGTGCGGGTTGGAAATGAGCAGTTCTTC. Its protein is CASLRVRVGNEQFF.

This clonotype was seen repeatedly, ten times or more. In DNA form, the CDR3 reads TGTGCCAGCAGCCAAGATGTTAGCGGGGGGGCCGGAGATACGCAGTATTTT. Its protein product is CASSQDVSGGAGDTQYF. This chain uses TRBV4-2 with TRBJ2-3, with 11 bases fitting TRBD2. Trimming removed 0 bases from V and 5 bases from J; junction bases left unmatched: 7. This CDR3 is built from 17 residues. Germline V gene data show CDR1 as LGHNA and CDR2 as YNFKEQ.

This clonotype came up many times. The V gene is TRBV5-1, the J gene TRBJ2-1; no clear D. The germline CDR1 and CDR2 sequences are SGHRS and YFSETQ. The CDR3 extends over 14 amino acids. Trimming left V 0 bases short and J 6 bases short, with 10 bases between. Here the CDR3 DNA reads TGCGCCAGCAGCTTGGCGGGCAGGTCCAATGAGCAGTTCTTC. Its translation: CASSLAGRSNEQFF.

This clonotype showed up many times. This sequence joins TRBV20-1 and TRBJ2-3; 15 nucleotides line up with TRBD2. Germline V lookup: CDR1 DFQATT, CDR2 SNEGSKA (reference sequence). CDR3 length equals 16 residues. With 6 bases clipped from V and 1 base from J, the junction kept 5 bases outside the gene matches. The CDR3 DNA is TGCAGTGCAAGGACTAGCGGGGGGGGAGGCACAGATACGCAGTATTTT. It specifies CSARTSGGGGTDTQYF.

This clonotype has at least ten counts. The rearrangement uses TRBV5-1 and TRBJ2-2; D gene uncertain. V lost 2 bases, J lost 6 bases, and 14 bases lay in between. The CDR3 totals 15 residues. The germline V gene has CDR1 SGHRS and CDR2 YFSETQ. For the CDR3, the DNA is TGCGCCAGCAGCTTAAGCCGCAGGTACCCCGGGGAGCTGTTTTTT. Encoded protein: CASSLSRRYPGELFF. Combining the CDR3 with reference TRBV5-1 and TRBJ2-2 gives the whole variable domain KAGVTQTPRYLIKTRGQQVTLSCSPISGHRSVSWYQQTPGQGLQFLFEYFSETQRNKGNFPGRFSGRQFSNSRSEMNVSTLELGDSALYLCASSLSRRYPGELFFGEGSRLTVL.

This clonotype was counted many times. The chain's CDR3 is CASSGTSTPYNEQFF. The DNA of the CDR3 is TGTGCCAGCAGCGGGACTAGTACCCCGTACAATGAGCAGTTCTTC. The genes are TRBV5-6 and TRBJ2-1; TRBD2 matches 8 bases. V trimming: 4 bases; J trimming: 4 bases; junction bases outside the gene matches: 7. The CDR3 consists of 15 residues. From germline, CDR1 is SGHDT and CDR2 YYEEEE. Based on the CDR3 plus reference TRBV5-6 and TRBJ2-1, the full variable domain is DAGVTQSPTHLIKTRGQQVTLRCSPKSGHDTVSWYQQALGQGPQFIFQYYEEEERQRGNFPDRFSGHQFPNYSSELNVNALLLGDSALYLCASSGTSTPYNEQFFGPGTRLTVL.

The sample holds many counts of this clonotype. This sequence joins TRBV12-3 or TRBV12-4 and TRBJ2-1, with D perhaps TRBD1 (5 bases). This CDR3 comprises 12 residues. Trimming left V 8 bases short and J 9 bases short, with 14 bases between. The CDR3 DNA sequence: TGTGCCAGCCGTTGGGGCCTGGGTGAGCAGTTCTTC. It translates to CASRWGLGEQFF.

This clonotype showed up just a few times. CDR3 in DNA: TGTGCCAGCAGCGAGCTGGGGAGGAACACCGGGGAGCTGTTTTTT. Translating it yields CASSELGRNTGELFF. The V and J genes are TRBV6-1 and TRBJ2-2; a weak D match, TRBD2 (5 bases). Per germline, CDR1 MNHNS and CDR2 SASEGT. There are 15 residues in the CDR3. V was shortened by 6 bases and J by 1 base, with 12 bases between the two germline ends.

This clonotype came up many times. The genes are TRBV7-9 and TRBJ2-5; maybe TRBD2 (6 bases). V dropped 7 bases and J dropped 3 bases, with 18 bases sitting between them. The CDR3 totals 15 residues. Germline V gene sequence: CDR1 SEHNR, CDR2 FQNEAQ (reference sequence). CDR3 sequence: CASTLGLGGKETQYF. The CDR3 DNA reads TGTGCCAGCACCCTGGGACTCGGAGGGAAAGAGACCCAGTACTTC.

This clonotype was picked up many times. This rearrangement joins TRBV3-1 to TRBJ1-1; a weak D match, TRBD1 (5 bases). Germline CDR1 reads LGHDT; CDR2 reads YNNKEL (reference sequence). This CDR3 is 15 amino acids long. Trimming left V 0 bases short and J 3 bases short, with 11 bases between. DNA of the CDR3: TGTGCCAGCAGCCAAGAGGGCCACAGGCACACTGAAGCTTTCTTT. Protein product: CASSQEGHRHTEAFF. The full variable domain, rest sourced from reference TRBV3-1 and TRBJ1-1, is DTAVSQTPKYLVTQMGNDKSIKCEQNLGHDTMYWYKQDSKKFLKIMFSYNNKELIINETVPNRFSPKSPDKAHLNLHINSLELGDSAVYFCASSQEGHRHTEAFFGQGTRLTVV.

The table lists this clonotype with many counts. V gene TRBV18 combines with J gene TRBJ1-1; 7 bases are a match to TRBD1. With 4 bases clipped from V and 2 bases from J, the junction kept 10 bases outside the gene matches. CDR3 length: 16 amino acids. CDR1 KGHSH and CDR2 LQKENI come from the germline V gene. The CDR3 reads CASSQPNRQGNTEAFF. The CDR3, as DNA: TGTGCCAGCTCACAGCCGAATAGACAGGGAAACACTGAAGCTTTCTTT.

CDR3 loop: CASSPLGGAMVTEAFF. CDR3 DNA sequence: TGTGCCAGCAGCCCCCTGGGGGGGGCGATGGTGACTGAAGCTTTCTTT. The rearrangement joins TRBV11-3 to TRBJ1-1, with D possibly TRBD1 on 6 matching bases. The CDR3 sequence is 16 residues long. Trimming pared 5 bases from V and 5 bases from J, leaving 21 bases between. Germline V gene sequence: CDR1 SGHNT, CDR2 YENEEA.

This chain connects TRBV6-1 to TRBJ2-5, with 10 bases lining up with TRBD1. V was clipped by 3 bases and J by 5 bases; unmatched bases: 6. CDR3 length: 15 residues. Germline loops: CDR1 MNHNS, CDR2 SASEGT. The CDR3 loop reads CASSDDGTGDETQYF. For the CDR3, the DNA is TGTGCCAGCAGTGACGATGGGACAGGGGACGAGACCCAGTACTTC.

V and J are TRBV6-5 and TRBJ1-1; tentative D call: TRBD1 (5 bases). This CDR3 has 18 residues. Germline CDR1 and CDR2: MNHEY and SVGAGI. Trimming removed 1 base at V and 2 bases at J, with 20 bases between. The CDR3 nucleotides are TGTGCCAGCAGTTACTGGGGCCCCGGCAGGTCGTTCAACACTGAAGCTTTCTTT. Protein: CASSYWGPGRSFNTEAFF.

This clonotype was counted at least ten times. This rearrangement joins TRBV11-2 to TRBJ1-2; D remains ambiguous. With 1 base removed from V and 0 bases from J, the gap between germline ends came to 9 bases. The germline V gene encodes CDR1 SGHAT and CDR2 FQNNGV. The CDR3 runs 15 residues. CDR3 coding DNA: TGTGCCAGCAGCTTAGGAACTGGCGCTAACTATGGCTACACCTTC. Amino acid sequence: CASSLGTGANYGYTF.

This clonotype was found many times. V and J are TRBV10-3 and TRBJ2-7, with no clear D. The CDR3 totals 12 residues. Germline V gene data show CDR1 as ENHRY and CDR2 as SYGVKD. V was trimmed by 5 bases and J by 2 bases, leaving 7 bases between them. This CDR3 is CAISQDTYEQYF. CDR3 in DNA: TGTGCCATCAGTCAAGACACCTACGAGCAGTACTTC.

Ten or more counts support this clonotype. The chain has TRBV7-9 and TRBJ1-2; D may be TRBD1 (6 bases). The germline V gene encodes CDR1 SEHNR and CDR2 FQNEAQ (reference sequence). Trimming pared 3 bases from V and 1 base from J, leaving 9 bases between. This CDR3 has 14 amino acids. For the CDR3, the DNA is TGTGCCAGCAGCTTCCGGGACATTAACTATGGCTACACCTTC. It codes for CASSFRDINYGYTF.

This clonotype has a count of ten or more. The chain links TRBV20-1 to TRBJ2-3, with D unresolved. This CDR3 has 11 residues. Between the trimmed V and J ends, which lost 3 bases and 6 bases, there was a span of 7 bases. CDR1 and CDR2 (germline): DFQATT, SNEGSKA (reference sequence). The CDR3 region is CSASRSDTQYF. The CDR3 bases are TGCAGTGCTAGTAGGAGTGATACGCAGTATTTT.

CDR3 sequence (DNA): TGTGCCAGCTCACCATATGTACAGTCTAACTATGGCTACACCTTC. Its protein is CASSPYVQSNYGYTF. This chain uses TRBV18 with TRBJ1-2; D gene unclear. Germline assignment: CDR1 KGHSH and CDR2 LQKENI. This CDR3 comprises 15 residues. V was cut by 2 bases and J by 0 bases, with 10 bases left in between. Drawing the rest from reference TRBV18 and TRBJ1-2, the complete variable domain is NAGVMQNPRHLVRRRGQEARLRCSPMKGHSHVYWYRQLPEEGLKFMVYLQKENIIDESGMPKERFSAEFPKEGPSILRIQQVVRGDSAAYFCASSPYVQSNYGYTFGSGTRLTVV.

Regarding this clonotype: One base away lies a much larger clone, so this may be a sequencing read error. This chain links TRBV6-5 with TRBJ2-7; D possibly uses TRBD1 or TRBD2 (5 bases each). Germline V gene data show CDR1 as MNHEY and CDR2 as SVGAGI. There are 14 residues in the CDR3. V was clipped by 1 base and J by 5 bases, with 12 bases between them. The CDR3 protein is CASSYLGVFHEQYF. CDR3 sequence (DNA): TGTGCCAGCAGTTACTTGGGGGTCTTCCACGAGCAGTACTTC.

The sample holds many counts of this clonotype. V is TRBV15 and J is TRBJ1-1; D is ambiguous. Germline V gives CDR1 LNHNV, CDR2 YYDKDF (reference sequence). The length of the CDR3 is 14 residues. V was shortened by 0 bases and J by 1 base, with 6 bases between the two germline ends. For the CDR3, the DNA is TGTGCCACCAGCAGAGATTGGGGGAACACTGAAGCTTTCTTT. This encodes CATSRDWGNTEAFF.

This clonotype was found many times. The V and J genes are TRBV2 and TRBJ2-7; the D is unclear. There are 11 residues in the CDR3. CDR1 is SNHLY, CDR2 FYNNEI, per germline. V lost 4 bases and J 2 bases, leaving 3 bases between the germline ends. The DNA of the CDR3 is TGTGCCAGCAGTGCTACCTACGAGCAGTACTTC. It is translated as CASSATYEQYF.

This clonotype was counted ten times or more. The CDR3 nucleotides read TGCGCCAGCAGCTTGACAGGGGGATCCTACAATGAGCAGTTCTTC. Encoded protein: CASSLTGGSYNEQFF. The V gene is TRBV5-1, the J gene TRBJ2-1; TRBD1 aligns across 8 bases. CDR3 length equals 15 residues. Germline V CDR1 and CDR2: SGHRS, YFSETQ. With 1 base clipped from V and 1 base from J, the junction kept 1 base outside the gene matches. The variable domain in full, with the rest retrieved from reference TRBV5-1 and TRBJ2-1, is KAGVTQTPRYLIKTRGQQVTLSCSPISGHRSVSWYQQTPGQGLQFLFEYFSETQRNKGNFPGRFSGRQFSNSRSEMNVSTLELGDSALYLCASSLTGGSYNEQFFGPGTRLTVL.

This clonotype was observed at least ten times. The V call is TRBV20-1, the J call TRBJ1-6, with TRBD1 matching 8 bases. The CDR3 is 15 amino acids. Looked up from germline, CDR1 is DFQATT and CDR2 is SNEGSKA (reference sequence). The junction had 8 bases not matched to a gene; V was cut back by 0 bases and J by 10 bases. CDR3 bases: TGCAGTGCTAGAGAAGCGGACAGGGCAAACTCACCCCTCCACTTT. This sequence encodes CSAREADRANSPLHF.

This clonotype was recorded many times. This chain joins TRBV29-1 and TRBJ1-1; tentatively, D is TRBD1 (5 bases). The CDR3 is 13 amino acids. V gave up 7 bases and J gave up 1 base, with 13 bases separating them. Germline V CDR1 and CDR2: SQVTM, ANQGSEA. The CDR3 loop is CSASPGPNTEAFF. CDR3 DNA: TGCAGCGCCAGCCCGGGACCGAACACTGAAGCTTTCTTT. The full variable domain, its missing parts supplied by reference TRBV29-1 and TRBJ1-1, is SAVISQKPSRDICQRGTSLTIQCQVDSQVTMMFWYRQQPGQSLTLIATANQGSEATYESGFVIDKFPISRPNLTFSTLTVSNMSPEDSSIYLCSASPGPNTEAFFGQGTRLTVV.

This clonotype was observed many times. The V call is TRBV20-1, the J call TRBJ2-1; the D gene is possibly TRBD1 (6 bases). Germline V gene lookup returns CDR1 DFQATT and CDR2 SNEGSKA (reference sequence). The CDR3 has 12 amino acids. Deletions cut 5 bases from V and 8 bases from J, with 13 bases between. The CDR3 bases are TGCAGTGCTCACGACAGGAGCTATGAGCAGTTCTTC. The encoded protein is CSAHDRSYEQFF.

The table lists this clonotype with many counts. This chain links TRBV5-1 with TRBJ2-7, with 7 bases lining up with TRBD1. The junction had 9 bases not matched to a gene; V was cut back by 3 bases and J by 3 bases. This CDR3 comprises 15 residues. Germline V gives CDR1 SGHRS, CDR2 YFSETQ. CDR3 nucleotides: TGCGCCAGCAGCTCTACAGGGGAAAGTGGCTACGAGCAGTACTTC. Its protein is CASSSTGESGYEQYF.